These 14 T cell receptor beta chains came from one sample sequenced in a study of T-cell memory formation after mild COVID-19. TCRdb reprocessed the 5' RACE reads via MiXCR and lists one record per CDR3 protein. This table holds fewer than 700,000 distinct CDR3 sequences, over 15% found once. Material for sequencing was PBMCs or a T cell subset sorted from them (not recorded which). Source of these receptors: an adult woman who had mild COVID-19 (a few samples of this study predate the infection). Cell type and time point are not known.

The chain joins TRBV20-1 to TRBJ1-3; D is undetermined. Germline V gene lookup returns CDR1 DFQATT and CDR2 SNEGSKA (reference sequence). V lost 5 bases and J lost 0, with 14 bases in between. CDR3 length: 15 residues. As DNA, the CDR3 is TGCAGTGCTCCTTCGAGGGCCGGCTCTGGAAACACCATATATTTT. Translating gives CSAPSRAGSGNTIYF.

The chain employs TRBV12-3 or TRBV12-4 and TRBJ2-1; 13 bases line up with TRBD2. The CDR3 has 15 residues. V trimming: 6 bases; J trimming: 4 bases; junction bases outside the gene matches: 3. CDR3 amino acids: CASRSGLAGYNEQFF. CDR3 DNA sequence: TGTGCCAGCAGATCGGGACTAGCGGGGTACAATGAGCAGTTCTTC.

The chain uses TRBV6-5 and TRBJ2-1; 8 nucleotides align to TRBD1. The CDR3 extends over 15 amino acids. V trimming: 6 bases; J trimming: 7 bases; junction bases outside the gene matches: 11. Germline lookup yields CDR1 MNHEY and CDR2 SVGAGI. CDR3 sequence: CASSIDRGSGNEQFF. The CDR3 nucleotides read TGTGCCAGCAGCATAGACAGGGGATCGGGAAATGAGCAGTTCTTC.

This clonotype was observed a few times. CDR3 protein: CASGSGRTLSYEQYF. The CDR3 nucleotides read TGTGCTTCGGGGAGCGGGAGGACCCTCTCCTACGAGCAGTACTTC. This rearrangement joins TRBV7-9 to TRBJ2-7, with 9 bases matching TRBD2. The V gene's germline CDR1 is SEHNR and CDR2 FQNEAQ (reference sequence). The CDR3 is 15 residues long.

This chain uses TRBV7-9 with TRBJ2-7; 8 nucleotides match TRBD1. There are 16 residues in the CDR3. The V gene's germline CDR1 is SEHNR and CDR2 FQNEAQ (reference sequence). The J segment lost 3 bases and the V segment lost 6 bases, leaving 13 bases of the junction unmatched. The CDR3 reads CASSPPPGTGGYEQYF. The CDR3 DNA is TGTGCCAGCAGTCCCCCCCCAGGGACAGGAGGCTACGAGCAGTACTTC.

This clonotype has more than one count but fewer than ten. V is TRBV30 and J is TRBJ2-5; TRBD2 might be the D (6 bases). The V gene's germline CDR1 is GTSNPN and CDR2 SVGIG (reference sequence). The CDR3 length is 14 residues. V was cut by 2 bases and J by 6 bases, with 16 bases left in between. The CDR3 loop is CAWSSASERKTQYF. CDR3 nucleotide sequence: TGTGCCTGGAGTTCGGCTAGCGAACGAAAGACCCAGTACTTC.

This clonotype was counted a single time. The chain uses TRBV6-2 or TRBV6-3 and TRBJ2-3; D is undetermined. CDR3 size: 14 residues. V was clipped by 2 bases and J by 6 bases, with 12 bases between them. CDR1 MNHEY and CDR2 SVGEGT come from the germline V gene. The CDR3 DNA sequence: TGTGCCAGCAGTTACGGTTTCTTTTCGGATACGCAGTATTTT. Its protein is CASSYGFFSDTQYF.

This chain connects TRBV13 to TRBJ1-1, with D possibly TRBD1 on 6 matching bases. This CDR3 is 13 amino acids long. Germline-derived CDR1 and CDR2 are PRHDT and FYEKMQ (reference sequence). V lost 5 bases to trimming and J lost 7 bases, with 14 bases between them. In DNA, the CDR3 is TGTGCCAGCAGCCTGACAGGTACGCGTGAAGCTTTCTTT. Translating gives CASSLTGTREAFF. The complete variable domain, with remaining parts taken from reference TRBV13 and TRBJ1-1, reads AAGVIQSPRHLIKEKRETATLKCYPIPRHDTVYWYQQGPGQDPQFLISFYEKMQSDKGSIPDRFSAQQFSDYHSELNMSSLELGDSALYFCASSLTGTREAFFGQGTRLTVV.

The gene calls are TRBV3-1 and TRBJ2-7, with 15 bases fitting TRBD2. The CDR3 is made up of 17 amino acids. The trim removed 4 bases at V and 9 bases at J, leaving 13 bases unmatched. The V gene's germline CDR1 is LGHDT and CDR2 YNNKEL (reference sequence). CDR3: CASSLGTSGGPPYGQYF. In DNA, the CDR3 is TGTGCCAGCAGCCTCGGGACTAGCGGGGGGCCGCCCTATGGGCAGTACTTC.

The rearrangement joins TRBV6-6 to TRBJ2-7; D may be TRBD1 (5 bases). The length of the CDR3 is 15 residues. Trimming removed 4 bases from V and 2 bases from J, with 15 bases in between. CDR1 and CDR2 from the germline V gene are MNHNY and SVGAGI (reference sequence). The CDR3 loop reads CASSSSDSEAYEQYF. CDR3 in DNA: TGTGCCAGCAGTTCCTCAGACAGTGAGGCCTACGAGCAGTACTTC.

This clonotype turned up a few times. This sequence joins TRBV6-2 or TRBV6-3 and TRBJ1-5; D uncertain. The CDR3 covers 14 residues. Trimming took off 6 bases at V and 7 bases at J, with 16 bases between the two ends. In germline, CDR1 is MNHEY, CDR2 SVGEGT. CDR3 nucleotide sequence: TGTGCCAGCAGATGGATGAGCGGAGGGCAGCCCCAGCATTTT. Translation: CASRWMSGGQPQHF.

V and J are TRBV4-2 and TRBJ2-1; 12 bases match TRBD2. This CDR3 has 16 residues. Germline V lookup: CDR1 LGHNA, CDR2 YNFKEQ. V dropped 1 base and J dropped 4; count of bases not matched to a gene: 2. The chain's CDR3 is CASSQASGRAYNEQFF. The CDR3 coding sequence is TGTGCCAGCAGCCAAGCTAGCGGGAGGGCGTACAATGAGCAGTTCTTC.

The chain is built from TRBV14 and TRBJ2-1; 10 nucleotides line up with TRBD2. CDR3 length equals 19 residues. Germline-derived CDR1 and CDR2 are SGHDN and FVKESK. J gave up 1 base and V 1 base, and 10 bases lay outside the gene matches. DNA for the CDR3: TGTGCCAGCAGCCAAGTTTTAGCGGGAGGCCGTTTTTCCTACAATGAGCAGTTCTTC. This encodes CASSQVLAGGRFSYNEQFF.

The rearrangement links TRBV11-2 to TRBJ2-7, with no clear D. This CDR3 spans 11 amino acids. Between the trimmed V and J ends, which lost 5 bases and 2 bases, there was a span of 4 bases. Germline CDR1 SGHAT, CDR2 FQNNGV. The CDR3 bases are TGTGCCAGCAGCATGACCTACGAGCAGTACTTC. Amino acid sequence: CASSMTYEQYF.